Listed below are T cell receptor beta chains from one sample, sequenced in a study of blood T cell repertoires in COVID-19. The data were produced by immunoSEQ multiplex PCR, yet TCRdb's version contains in-frame clones alone and is incomplete. This sample has hundreds of thousands of clones, with roughly 79% found just once. Sequenced: peripheral blood. The receptors come from a woman of 80 years or more with COVID-19, enrolled during active disease. CDR3s include the opening cysteine and the closing phenylalanine or tryptophan. The order of the fields is J gene, D gene, V gene, clone size, CDR3 protein, CDR3 DNA. The D gene is left open where the match is weak. Clone size is stated in some rows and not others, as once, few, many or a class when expanded.

J: TRBJ2-3
D: TRBD2
V: TRBV28
size: .
CDR3: CASSSSGRGGDTQYF
DNA: TGTGCCAGCAGTTCTAGCGGGAGAGGGGGAGATACGCAGTATTTT

J: TRBJ2-1
D: .
V: TRBV2
size: .
CDR3: CASRDNRVNNEQFF
DNA: TGTGCCAGCAGGGACAACAGGGTAAACAATGAGCAGTTCTTC

J: TRBJ1-1
D: TRBD1
V: TRBV5-1
size: .
CDR3: CASSSQGAEAFF
DNA: TGCGCCAGCAGCTCACAGGGGGCTGAAGCTTTCTTT

J: TRBJ2-7
D: TRBD2
V: TRBV5-1
size: .
CDR3: CASSPILAGLENEQYF
DNA: TGCGCCAGCAGCCCGATCCTTGCGGGACTAGAAAACGAGCAGTACTTC

J: TRBJ1-6
D: .
V: TRBV28
size: .
CDR3: CASRIPANSPLHF
DNA: TGTGCCAGCAGAATCCCCGCGAATTCACCCCTCCACTTT

J: TRBJ2-2
D: TRBD1
V: TRBV19
size: few
CDR3: CASSLTGFAGELFF
DNA: TGTGCCAGTAGTTTGACAGGGTTCGCCGGGGAGCTGTTTTTT

J: TRBJ1-6
D: .
V: TRBV5-1
size: few
CDR3: CASSLGANSPLHF
DNA: TGCGCCAGCAGCTTGGGGGCCAATTCACCCCTCCACTTT

J: TRBJ1-1
D: TRBD1
V: TRBV18
size: .
CDR3: CASSPGQGFKYTEAFF
DNA: TGTGCCAGCTCCCCGGGACAGGGCTTTAAGTACACTGAAGCTTTCTTT

J: TRBJ1-3
D: .
V: TRBV4-2
size: .
CDR3: CASSQGLSSGNTIYF
DNA: TGTGCCAGCAGCCAAGGACTCAGCTCTGGAAACACCATATATTTT

J: TRBJ1-4
D: .
V: TRBV5-1
size: once
CDR3: CASSFTGKEKLFF
DNA: TGCGCCAGCAGCTTTACAGGAAAAGAAAAACTGTTTTTT

J: TRBJ2-7
D: TRBD2
V: TRBV5-6
size: once
CDR3: CASSLGPPSGSYEQYF
DNA: TGTGCCAGCAGCTTGGGCCCCCCTAGCGGGTCCTACGAGCAGTACTTC

J: TRBJ1-2
D: TRBD1
V: TRBV7-2
size: .
CDR3: CASSLGQGYYYGYTF
DNA: TGTGCCAGCAGCTTGGGACAGGGGTACTACTATGGCTACACCTTC

J: TRBJ2-7
D: .
V: TRBV28
size: .
CDR3: CASSAGSLYEQYF
DNA: TGTGCCAGCAGTGCCGGGAGCTTATACGAGCAGTACTTC

J: TRBJ1-2
D: TRBD1
V: TRBV11-2
size: .
CDR3: CASSSDRGHYGYTF
DNA: TGTGCCAGCAGCTCGGACAGGGGCCACTATGGCTACACCTTC